The 25 T cell receptor beta chains below all came from one sample that was sequenced in a study of beta chain features in type 1 diabetes. Study-wide results and limits: The study found moderately but significantly shorter TCRB CDR3s in all four CD4+ subsets of Type 1 diabetes patients.

Their antigens remain unidentified. cDNA synthesis used the whole RNA isolate, giving expressed TCRB sequences. Produced via immunoSEQ multiplex PCR; TCRdb's table is partial and in-frame only. The data show about 260,000 clones, with around 25% seen just once and about 0.012% held by the top ten. Material: naive CD4+ T cells from blood. These receptor sequences come from a woman aged 25 to 39 with type 1 diabetes.

The DNA of the CDR3 is TGTGCCTGGAGGCCTAGCGGGAGGGCTCTTTTCGGGGAGCTGTTTTTT. This sequence encodes CAWRPSGRALFGELFF. This rearrangement joins TRBV30 to TRBJ2-2; 12 nucleotides align to TRBD2. The V gene's germline CDR1 is GTSNPN and CDR2 SVGIG (reference sequence). With V trimmed by 3 bases and J by 7 bases, 9 bases remained unmatched. The CDR3 has 16 amino acids.

This clone showed up just a few times. The chain links TRBV7-2 to TRBJ1-4, with 7 bases lining up with TRBD1. The CDR3 runs 16 residues. Germline values: CDR1 SGHTA, CDR2 FQGNSA. Unmatched junction bases numbered 2, after V lost 1 base and J lost 0 bases. The CDR3 DNA follows: TGTGCCAGCAGCTTAGGAGGGACAGCAACTAATGAAAAACTGTTTTTT. Amino acid sequence: CASSLGGTATNEKLFF. The whole variable domain, remainder taken from reference TRBV7-2 and TRBJ1-4, is GAGVSQSPSNKVTEKGKDVELRCDPISGHTALYWYRQSLGQGLEFLIYFQGNSAPDKSGLPSDRFSAERTGGSVSTLTIQRTQQEDSAVYLCASSLGGTATNEKLFFGSGTQLSVL.

This clone has a handful of counts. The rearrangement links TRBV19 to TRBJ2-7, with D perhaps matching TRBD2 (6 bases). Germline CDR1 and CDR2: LNHDA and SQIVND (reference sequence). V lost 3 bases and J lost 0, with 9 bases in between. CDR3 length: 14 residues. The CDR3 DNA reads TGTGCCAGTAGTATCGCTAGCGACTCCTACGAGCAGTACTTC. Its translation: CASSIASDSYEQYF.

This clone was seen a handful of times. The V and J genes are TRBV7-3 and TRBJ2-5; D is possibly TRBD2 (6 bases). Trimming pared 4 bases from V and 5 bases from J, leaving 17 bases between. The CDR3 consists of 15 residues. CDR1 SGHTA and CDR2 FQGTGA come from the germline V gene. The DNA for the CDR3 is TGTGCCAGCAGCTCCCTAGGGACTGGAGACGAGACCCAGTACTTC. This encodes CASSSLGTGDETQYF.

The sample holds a few counts of this clone. This chain links TRBV16 with TRBJ1-3; D call uncertain. Germline CDR1 is KGHSY and CDR2 is FQNENV. V gave up 4 bases and J gave up 3 bases, with 4 bases separating them. The CDR3 consists of 12 residues. CDR3 sequence (DNA): TGTGCCAGCAGCCCGAGTGGAAACACCATATATTTT. It yields the protein CASSPSGNTIYF.

This clone has a handful of counts. This chain links TRBV5-1 with TRBJ2-1; D ambiguous. V lost 3 bases and J lost 9, with 16 bases in between. CDR1 and CDR2 from the germline V gene are SGHRS and YFSETQ. This CDR3 region has 14 residues. The CDR3 DNA sequence: TGCGCCAGCAGCTCACAATCGGCCCCGGGTGAGCAGTTCTTC. This gives the protein CASSSQSAPGEQFF.

This clone was detected only a few times. The chain joins TRBV5-1 to TRBJ2-2; 12 positions match TRBD2. Per germline, CDR1 SGHRS and CDR2 YFSETQ. The CDR3 consists of 16 residues. Germline trimming cut 4 bases from V and 5 bases from J; bases unmatched to any gene: 6. The CDR3 nucleotides read TGCGCCAGCAGCGCAACTAGCGGGAGGACGACCGGGGAGCTGTTTTTT. This codes for CASSATSGRTTGELFF.

V is TRBV5-1 and J is TRBJ1-3; possible D gene TRBD1, 6 bases. The germline V gene has CDR1 SGHRS and CDR2 YFSETQ. The CDR3 is 15 residues long. Trimming removed 3 bases at V and 3 bases at J, with 13 bases between. The CDR3 sequence: CASSSQGIDGNTIYF. The CDR3 DNA is TGCGCCAGCAGCTCACAGGGAATAGATGGAAACACCATATATTTT.

The chain links TRBV28 to TRBJ1-2; D not resolved. CDR1 MDHEN and CDR2 SYDVKM come from the germline V gene. V was clipped by 11 bases and J by 3 bases, with 10 bases between them. CDR3 length: 11 amino acids. The CDR3, as DNA: TGTGCCGCGCGGCGGGACTATGGCTACACCTTC. Amino acids: CAARRDYGYTF.

The sample holds a few counts of this clone. The rearrangement uses TRBV29-1 and TRBJ2-1; 9 bases agree with TRBD2. Germline V gives CDR1 SQVTM, CDR2 ANQGSEA. The CDR3 runs 15 residues. V lost 6 bases and J lost 0; bases outside the gene matches: 6. CDR3 nucleotide sequence: TGCAGCGTCCGGACTAGCGAGAGCTCCTACAATGAGCAGTTCTTC. Translated, it gives CSVRTSESSYNEQFF.

This clone was counted a few times. The identical CDR3 is also encoded by other nucleotide sequences in the sample. V is TRBV20-1 and J is TRBJ2-5; D uncertain. V was shortened by 3 bases and J by 3 bases, with 2 bases between the two germline ends. This CDR3 contains 10 residues. Germline lookup yields CDR1 DFQATT and CDR2 SNEGSKA (reference sequence). CDR3 DNA sequence: TGCAGTGCTAGTAAAGAGACCCAGTACTTC. Residues: CSASKETQYF.

This chain links TRBV29-1 with TRBJ1-2, with D possibly being TRBD1 (5 bases). Trimming took off 3 bases at V and 0 bases at J, with 17 bases between the two ends. CDR3 length equals 16 residues. CDR1 is SQVTM, CDR2 ANQGSEA, per germline. In DNA form, the CDR3 reads TGCAGCGTTGATCAGGGAGGAGGGCAGACTAACTATGGCTACACCTTC. Protein: CSVDQGGGQTNYGYTF. The full variable domain, in which reference TRBV29-1 and TRBJ1-2 provide the parts outside the CDR3, is SAVISQKPSRDICQRGTSLTIQCQVDSQVTMMFWYRQQPGQSLTLIATANQGSEATYESGFVIDKFPISRPNLTFSTLTVSNMSPEDSSIYLCSVDQGGGQTNYGYTFGSGTRLTVV.

This clone was counted between two and nine times. This same CDR3 is encoded by further DNA sequences in the sample. The CDR3 reads CASSGSGGSSYEQYF. CDR3 nucleotide sequence: TGTGCCAGCTCAGGGAGCGGGGGCAGCTCCTACGAGCAGTACTTC. The chain combines TRBV18 with TRBJ2-7, with TRBD2 matching over 8 bases. The V and J ends lost 5 bases and 0 bases, in that order; junction bases with no gene match: 6. Germline lookup yields CDR1 KGHSH and CDR2 LQKENI. The CDR3 runs to 15 residues.

The chain links TRBV9 to TRBJ2-1, with D perhaps matching TRBD2 (5 bases). Trimming removed 0 bases from V and 4 bases from J, with 11 bases in between. The CDR3 is made up of 15 amino acids. CDR1 is SGDLS, CDR2 YYNGEE, per germline. CDR3 bases: TGTGCCAGCAGCGTAGCTACGGGGAGATACAATGAGCAGTTCTTC. Translation gives CASSVATGRYNEQFF.

This clone has more than one count but fewer than ten. CDR3 bases: TGCAGCGTCCCCGGGAGAGGCACAGATACGCAGTATTTT. Protein sequence: CSVPGRGTDTQYF. The chain employs TRBV29-1 and TRBJ2-3, with D possibly matching TRBD2 (6 bases). V was trimmed by 6 bases and J by 1 base, leaving 11 bases between them. The CDR3 length is 13 residues. The germline gives CDR1 SQVTM, CDR2 ANQGSEA.

This clone was seen a handful of times. Here the CDR3 reads CAISGEGYEQYF. The DNA of the CDR3 is TGTGCCATCAGTGGAGAGGGCTACGAGCAGTACTTC. J is TRBJ2-7 and V is TRBV10-3, with D tentatively TRBD2 (5 bases). Germline assignment: CDR1 ENHRY and CDR2 SYGVKD. The CDR3 extends over 12 amino acids. V lost 4 bases and J 3 bases, leaving 7 bases between the germline ends.

The chain couples TRBV12-5 to TRBJ1-5; tentatively, D is TRBD1 (5 bases). CDR1 LGHNT and CDR2 FRNRAP come from the germline V gene. The CDR3 is made up of 13 amino acids. Trimming cost V 8 bases and J 2 bases, with 10 bases left between them. This chain's CDR3 is CASSGGGNQPQHF. CDR3 sequence (DNA): TGTGCTAGTAGCGGAGGGGGCAATCAGCCCCAGCATTTT.

Comments on this clone: Other DNA sequences in this specimen translate into the identical CDR3. Here the CDR3 DNA reads TGCGCCAGCAGCCATCCCGGGACAGGGGTATACGAGCAGTACTTC. This translates into CASSHPGTGVYEQYF. The chain uses TRBV4-1 and TRBJ2-7; 10 bases align to TRBD1. There are 15 residues in the CDR3. Germline V gene data show CDR1 as MGHRA and CDR2 as YSYEKL. The V segment lost 3 bases and the J segment 4 bases; nucleotides outside the gene matches: 6.

This clone has only a few counts. The rearrangement uses TRBV29-1 and TRBJ2-6, with D perhaps matching TRBD2 (5 bases). Trimming removed 3 bases at V and 2 bases at J, with 8 bases between. The CDR3 is 14 amino acids. CDR1 and CDR2 from the germline V gene are SQVTM and ANQGSEA. CDR3 residues: CSVERVAGANVLTF. CDR3 DNA: TGCAGCGTTGAGCGGGTGGCTGGGGCCAACGTCCTGACTTTC. The full variable domain, in which reference TRBV29-1 and TRBJ2-6 provide the parts outside the CDR3, is SAVISQKPSRDICQRGTSLTIQCQVDSQVTMMFWYRQQPGQSLTLIATANQGSEATYESGFVIDKFPISRPNLTFSTLTVSNMSPEDSSIYLCSVERVAGANVLTFGAGSRLTVL.

This clone turned up a few times. This chain links TRBV25-1 with TRBJ2-5; D is possibly TRBD2 (6 bases). Between the trimmed V and J ends, which lost 3 bases and 4 bases, there was a span of 12 bases. The CDR3 loop spans 14 amino acids. Germline V gene lookup returns CDR1 MGHDK and CDR2 SYGVNS. The CDR3 nucleotides read TGTGCCAGCAGTGACTCCGGGGGAGGAGAGACCCAGTACTTC. It translates to CASSDSGGGETQYF.

CDR3 loop: CASRDRLGYNEQFF. DNA of the CDR3: TGTGCCAGCAGAGACCGACTAGGCTACAATGAGCAGTTCTTC. V is TRBV11-3 and J is TRBJ2-1; tentatively, D is TRBD2 (6 bases). Per the germline V gene, CDR1 is SGHNT and CDR2 is YENEEA. V was shortened by 6 bases and J by 3 bases, with 12 bases between the two germline ends. The CDR3 runs to 14 residues.

This clone was seen a handful of times. CDR3 sequence: CASSGRPGLAGATDTQYF. The DNA of the CDR3 is TGTGCCAGCAGTGGGAGACCGGGACTAGCGGGAGCGACAGATACGCAGTATTTT. The genes are TRBV25-1 and TRBJ2-3, with 14 bases fitting TRBD2. The germline gives CDR1 MGHDK, CDR2 SYGVNS. V lost 4 bases, J lost 3 bases, and 9 bases stayed unmatched. CDR3 length: 18 amino acids.

This clone was observed a few times. V is TRBV5-1 and J is TRBJ1-2, with D possibly TRBD1 on 6 matching bases. Germline V gene lookup returns CDR1 SGHRS and CDR2 YFSETQ. The CDR3 length is 15 residues. V was pared by 0 bases and J by 2 bases, with 11 bases between. The CDR3 DNA is TGCGCCAGCAGCTTGGGGTCAGGGGCCAACTATGGCTACACCTTC. Translated: CASSLGSGANYGYTF. Full variable domain (rest looked up from reference TRBV5-1 and TRBJ1-2): KAGVTQTPRYLIKTRGQQVTLSCSPISGHRSVSWYQQTPGQGLQFLFEYFSETQRNKGNFPGRFSGRQFSNSRSEMNVSTLELGDSALYLCASSLGSGANYGYTFGSGTRLTVV.

The chain recombines TRBV27 with TRBJ1-2, with 7 bases that match TRBD1. CDR1 is MNHEY and CDR2 is SMNVEV in the germline V gene (reference sequence). Trimming at V came to 6 bases and at J to 4 bases, leaving 8 bases not matched to a gene. The CDR3 totals 14 residues. The CDR3 loop reads CASSLTGKGYGYTF. The CDR3 DNA is TGTGCCAGCAGCCTGACAGGGAAGGGCTATGGCTACACCTTC.

The chain combines TRBV7-3 with TRBJ2-7; 7 positions match TRBD1. This CDR3 spans 14 amino acids. Germline values: CDR1 SGHTA, CDR2 FQGTGA. Germline trimming cut 5 bases from V and 5 bases from J; bases unmatched to any gene: 9. The CDR3 region is CASSLDRVSNEQYF. CDR3 coding DNA: TGTGCCAGCAGCCTTGACAGGGTGTCAAACGAGCAGTACTTC.